These 22 T cell receptor beta chains originate from one sample sequenced in a study of blood T cell repertoires in COVID-19. Clones were read by immunoSEQ multiplex PCR, and TCRdb kept only the in-frame ones, dropping some. The data show over 35,000 clones, roughly four fifths seen once. Sequencing was performed on peripheral blood. The source is a man between 40 and 49 years old with active or convalescent COVID-19.

The chain is built from TRBV5-1 and TRBJ1-3; a possible D gene is TRBD1 (5 bases). The germline gives CDR1 SGHRS, CDR2 YFSETQ. The CDR3 runs to 16 residues. The V end lost 0 bases, the J end lost 0 bases, and 10 bases lay between the germline ends. CDR3 amino acids: CASSLGQQGSGNTIYF. CDR3 bases: TGCGCCAGCAGCTTGGGCCAGCAGGGCTCTGGAAACACCATATATTTT.

In this sample, this clone turned up once. The V call is TRBV4-1, the J call TRBJ1-1, with D unclear. The germline CDR1 and CDR2 sequences are MGHRA and YSYEKL. Trimming cost V 1 base and J 4 bases, with 19 bases left between them. This CDR3 has 17 residues. The CDR3 loop reads CASSQGPQDGRFTEAFF. The CDR3, as DNA: TGCGCCAGCAGCCAAGGACCCCAGGATGGGAGGTTCACTGAAGCTTTCTTT.

The rearrangement joins TRBV5-6 to TRBJ1-5; D unresolved. The CDR3 runs to 17 residues. V was clipped by 0 bases and J by 2 bases, with 15 bases between them. Per germline, CDR1 SGHDT and CDR2 YYEEEE. The CDR3 region has the DNA TGTGCCAGCAGCTTGGGTCAGGCGACCATTGGCAATCAGCCCCAGCATTTT. Its protein is CASSLGQATIGNQPQHF. The full variable domain, in which reference TRBV5-6 and TRBJ1-5 provide the parts outside the CDR3, is DAGVTQSPTHLIKTRGQQVTLRCSPKSGHDTVSWYQQALGQGPQFIFQYYEEEERQRGNFPDRFSGHQFPNYSSELNVNALLLGDSALYLCASSLGQATIGNQPQHFGDGTRLSIL.

The rearrangement links TRBV7-9 to TRBJ2-5, with D perhaps TRBD2 (6 bases). Looked up from germline, CDR1 is SEHNR and CDR2 is FQNEAQ (reference sequence). The V end was cut by 5 bases, the J end by 5 bases, with 12 bases between. The CDR3 length is 13 residues. The CDR3 nucleotides read TGTGCCAGCAGCCCGCCGGGGGAGGAGACCCAGTACTTC. This gives the protein CASSPPGEETQYF.

The chain recombines TRBV11-2 with TRBJ2-7; D uncertain. Trimming took off 1 base at V and 0 bases at J, with 10 bases between the two ends. The CDR3 spans 15 residues. Germline assignment: CDR1 SGHAT and CDR2 FQNNGV. As DNA, the CDR3 is TGTGCCAGCAGCTTAGGTTCCCAGGTCTCCTACGAGCAGTACTTC. It yields the protein CASSLGSQVSYEQYF. Full variable domain (rest looked up from reference TRBV11-2 and TRBJ2-7): EAGVAQSPRYKIIEKRQSVAFWCNPISGHATLYWYQQILGQGPKLLIQFQNNGVVDDSQLPKDRFSAERLKGVDSTLKIQPAKLEDSAVYLCASSLGSQVSYEQYFGPGTRLTVT.

The chain couples TRBV4-3 to TRBJ2-7, with a possible D match to TRBD1 (5 bases). This CDR3 spans 17 amino acids. V dropped 0 bases and J dropped 7 bases, with 22 bases sitting between them. Germline assignment: CDR1 LGHNA and CDR2 YSLEER. As DNA, the CDR3 is TGCGCCAGCAGCCAAGATAGCAGGGCCTCGAATTACGGTGAGCAGTACTTC. This translates into CASSQDSRASNYGEQYF.

The chain joins TRBV19 to TRBJ2-1; D not resolved. The germline V gene has CDR1 LNHDA and CDR2 SQIVND (reference sequence). V was clipped by 4 bases and J by 3 bases, with 7 bases between them. The CDR3 covers 13 residues. CDR3 protein: CASSTRVYNEQFF. The CDR3, as DNA: TGTGCCAGTAGTACCCGGGTCTACAATGAGCAGTTCTTC.

Sample share makes this clone medium-sized. This sample includes further DNA sequences coding for the same CDR3. The J gene is TRBJ1-3, the V gene TRBV25-1; D gene unclear. Germline values: CDR1 MGHDK, CDR2 SYGVNS. The V end lost 7 bases, the J end lost 8 bases, and 9 bases lay between the germline ends. The CDR3 runs to 11 residues. CDR3 in amino acids: CASTPGDTIYF. As DNA, the CDR3 is TGTGCCAGCACCCCGGGAGACACCATATATTTT.

This chain joins TRBV29-1 and TRBJ1-2, with D uncertain. This CDR3 is 11 amino acids long. The germline CDR1 and CDR2 sequences are SQVTM and ANQGSEA. Between the trimmed V and J ends, which lost 7 bases and 4 bases, there was a span of 10 bases. The CDR3 reads CSGSGSYGYTF. The CDR3 coding sequence is TGCAGCGGCAGCGGGAGCTATGGCTACACCTTC.

A few counts support this clone. The genes are TRBV3-1 (or the pseudogene TRBV3-2) and TRBJ1-3; D is possibly TRBD1 (6 bases). The germline V and J ends were trimmed by 1 base and 2 bases, with 6 bases remaining between them. This CDR3 has 14 amino acids. Germline V gene lookup returns CDR1 LGHDT and CDR2 YNNKEL (reference sequence). The CDR3 nucleotides read TGTGCCAGCAGCCAAGCAGGGGCTGGAAACACCATATATTTT. Its translation is CASSQAGAGNTIYF.

The chain uses TRBV27 and TRBJ2-2; tentative D call: TRBD1 (5 bases). The CDR3 spans 15 residues. With 5 bases removed from V and 4 bases from J, the gap between germline ends came to 14 bases. The germline gives CDR1 MNHEY, CDR2 SMNVEV (reference sequence). The CDR3 coding sequence is TGTGCCAGCAGTCCTCTTGACAGCTTCACCGGGGAGCTGTTTTTT. Protein product: CASSPLDSFTGELFF.

J is TRBJ2-5 and V is TRBV7-3; D is uncertain. This CDR3 region has 13 residues. V lost 4 bases to trimming and J lost 0 bases, with 6 bases between them. Germline CDR1 and CDR2: SGHTA and FQGTGA. CDR3 protein: CASSSLHQETQYF. The DNA for the CDR3 is TGTGCCAGCAGCTCTCTACACCAAGAGACCCAGTACTTC.

This chain joins TRBV5-1 and TRBJ2-5, with 8 positions matching TRBD2. J lost 3 bases, V lost 4 bases, and 11 bases had no gene match. The CDR3 spans 16 residues. CDR1 and CDR2 from the germline V gene are SGHRS and YFSETQ. For the CDR3, the DNA is TGCGCCAGCAGCACTACGCCGGGACTAGAGGAAGAGACCCAGTACTTC. The encoded protein is CASSTTPGLEEETQYF.

The chain carries TRBV28 and TRBJ1-2, with 9 bases identical to TRBD1. Germline assignment: CDR1 MDHEN and CDR2 SYDVKM. CDR3 length: 15 amino acids. V shed 3 bases, J shed 7 bases, and the junction held 9 bases outside the gene matches. The CDR3 loop is CASSFTGGPRAGYTF. CDR3 sequence (DNA): TGTGCCAGCAGTTTTACAGGGGGCCCGCGAGCTGGCTACACCTTC.

This chain links TRBV28 with TRBJ2-7; TRBD1 matches at 11 bases. Trimming at V came to 4 bases and at J to 6 bases, leaving 11 bases not matched to a gene. The CDR3 covers 16 residues. Looked up from germline, CDR1 is MDHEN and CDR2 is SYDVKM. This chain's CDR3 is CASSYLSGTGGFEQYF. The CDR3 DNA follows: TGTGCCAGCAGTTACCTTAGCGGGACAGGGGGATTCGAGCAGTACTTC.

The rearrangement links TRBV9 to TRBJ1-4; D unclear. Germline assignment: CDR1 SGDLS and CDR2 YYNGEE. The germline V and J ends were trimmed by 4 bases and 1 base, with 14 bases remaining between them. This CDR3 contains 16 residues. CDR3 sequence reads: CASSPQSQRTNEKLFF. The CDR3 DNA follows: TGTGCCAGCAGCCCCCAATCACAGAGAACTAATGAAAAACTGTTTTTT.

The chain carries TRBV25-1 and TRBJ1-2, with a tentative D call TRBD1 (6 bases). Germline V lookup: CDR1 MGHDK, CDR2 SYGVNS. CDR3 size: 14 residues. V was cut by 4 bases and J by 7 bases, with 16 bases left in between. CDR3 sequence (DNA): TGTGCCAGCAGTGCGTCGGCAGGGGCCACTGGCTACACCTTC. It is translated as CASSASAGATGYTF.

There are a few counts of this clone. The J gene is TRBJ1-3, the V gene TRBV30, with D unresolved. The ends were cut back, 2 bases at V and 8 bases at J, with 13 bases in the middle. This CDR3 is built from 13 residues. Germline V CDR1 and CDR2: GTSNPN, SVGIG (reference sequence). In DNA form, the CDR3 reads TGTGCCTGGAGTCGGCGGGTTGCGTACACCATATATTTT. Its protein product is CAWSRRVAYTIYF.

The chain joins TRBV11-2 to TRBJ1-1; weak D call: TRBD1 (5 bases). Germline CDR1 reads SGHAT; CDR2 reads FQNNGV. This CDR3 region has 14 residues. V gave up 1 base and J gave up 1 base, with 7 bases separating them. The CDR3 loop is CASSLGQTNTEAFF. The CDR3 nucleotides read TGTGCCAGCAGCTTAGGACAGACGAACACTGAAGCTTTCTTT. The full variable domain, rest sourced from reference TRBV11-2 and TRBJ1-1, is EAGVAQSPRYKIIEKRQSVAFWCNPISGHATLYWYQQILGQGPKLLIQFQNNGVVDDSQLPKDRFSAERLKGVDSTLKIQPAKLEDSAVYLCASSLGQTNTEAFFGQGTRLTVV.

The chain is built from TRBV28 and TRBJ1-4, with 8 bases identical to TRBD1. CDR3 length equals 14 residues. Germline-derived CDR1 and CDR2 are MDHEN and SYDVKM. J gave up 7 bases and V 3 bases, and 4 bases lay outside the gene matches. The CDR3 DNA follows: TGTGCCAGCAGTTTGGGACAGGCTGGTGAAAAACTGTTTTTT. It codes for CASSLGQAGEKLFF.

The J gene is TRBJ2-3, the V gene TRBV13, with 9 bases fitting TRBD1. Germline values: CDR1 PRHDT, CDR2 FYEKMQ (reference sequence). The CDR3 loop spans 14 amino acids. Trimming cost V 5 bases and J 7 bases; bases outside gene matches: 7. The CDR3 loop is CASSLGTGSNTQYF. The CDR3 DNA reads TGTGCCAGCAGCCTCGGGACAGGGTCAAATACGCAGTATTTT.

The chain joins TRBV5-1 to TRBJ2-2, with 7 bases that match TRBD2. Per the germline V gene, CDR1 is SGHRS and CDR2 is YFSETQ. The J segment lost 6 bases and the V segment lost 0 bases, leaving 8 bases of the junction unmatched. The CDR3 has 16 residues. This CDR3 is CASSLVYGREAGELFF. The CDR3 DNA is TGCGCCAGCAGCTTGGTCTACGGTCGGGAGGCCGGGGAGCTGTTTTTT.